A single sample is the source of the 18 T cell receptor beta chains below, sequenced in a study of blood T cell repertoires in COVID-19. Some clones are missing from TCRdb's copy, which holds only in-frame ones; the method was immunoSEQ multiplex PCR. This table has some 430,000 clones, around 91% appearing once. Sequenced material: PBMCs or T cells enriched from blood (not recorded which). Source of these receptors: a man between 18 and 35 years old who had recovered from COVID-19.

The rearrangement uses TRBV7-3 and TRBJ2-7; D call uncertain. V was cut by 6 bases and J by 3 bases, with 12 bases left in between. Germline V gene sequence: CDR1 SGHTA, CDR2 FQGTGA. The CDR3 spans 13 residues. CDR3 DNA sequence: TGTGCCAGCAGATCTCCTATAAACTACGAGCAGTACTTC. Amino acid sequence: CASRSPINYEQYF.

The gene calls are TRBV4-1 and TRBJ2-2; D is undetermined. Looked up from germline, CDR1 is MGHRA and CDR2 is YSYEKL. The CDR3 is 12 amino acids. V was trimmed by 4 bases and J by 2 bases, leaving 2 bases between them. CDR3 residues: CASSPNTGELFF. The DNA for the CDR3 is TGCGCCAGCAGCCCTAACACCGGGGAGCTGTTTTTT.

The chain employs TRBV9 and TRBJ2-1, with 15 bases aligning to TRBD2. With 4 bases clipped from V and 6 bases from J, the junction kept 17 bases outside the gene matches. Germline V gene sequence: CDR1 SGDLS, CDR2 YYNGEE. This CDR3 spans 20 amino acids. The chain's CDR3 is CASSPNQRGLAGGRSNEQFF. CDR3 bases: TGTGCCAGCAGCCCTAACCAAAGGGGACTAGCGGGAGGCCGGAGCAATGAGCAGTTCTTC.

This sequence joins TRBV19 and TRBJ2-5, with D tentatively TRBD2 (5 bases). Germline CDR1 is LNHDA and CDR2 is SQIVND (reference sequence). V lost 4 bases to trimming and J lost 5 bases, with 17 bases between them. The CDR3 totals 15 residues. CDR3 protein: CASSTRGPRRETQYF. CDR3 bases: TGTGCCAGTAGTACCCGAGGCCCCCGGAGGGAGACCCAGTACTTC. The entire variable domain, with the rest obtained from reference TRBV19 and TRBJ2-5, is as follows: DGGITQSPKYLFRKEGQNVTLSCEQNLNHDAMYWYRQDPGQGLRLIYYSQIVNDFQKGDIAEGYSVSREKKESFPLTVTSAQKNPTAFYLCASSTRGPRRETQYFGPGTRLLVL.

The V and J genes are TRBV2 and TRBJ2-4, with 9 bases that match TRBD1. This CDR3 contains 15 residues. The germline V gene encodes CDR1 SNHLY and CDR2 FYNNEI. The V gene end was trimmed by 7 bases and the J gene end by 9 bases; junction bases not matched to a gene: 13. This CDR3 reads CASIRAGQGYGIQYF. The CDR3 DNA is TGTGCCAGCATTAGGGCGGGACAGGGTTATGGCATTCAGTACTTC.

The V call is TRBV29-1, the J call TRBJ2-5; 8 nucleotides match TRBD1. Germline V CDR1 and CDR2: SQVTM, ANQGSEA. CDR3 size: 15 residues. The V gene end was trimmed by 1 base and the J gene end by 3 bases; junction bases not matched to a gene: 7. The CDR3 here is CSVEVSGQEKETQYF. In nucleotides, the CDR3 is TGCAGCGTTGAAGTCTCGGGACAGGAGAAAGAGACCCAGTACTTC.

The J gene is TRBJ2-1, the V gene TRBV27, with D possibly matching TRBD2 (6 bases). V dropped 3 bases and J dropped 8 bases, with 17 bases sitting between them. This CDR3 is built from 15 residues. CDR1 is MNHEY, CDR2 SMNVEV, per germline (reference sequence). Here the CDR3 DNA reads TGTGCCAGCAGTTTGGAGGGCTCCAAGGCGGATGAGCAGTTCTTC. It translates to CASSLEGSKADEQFF.

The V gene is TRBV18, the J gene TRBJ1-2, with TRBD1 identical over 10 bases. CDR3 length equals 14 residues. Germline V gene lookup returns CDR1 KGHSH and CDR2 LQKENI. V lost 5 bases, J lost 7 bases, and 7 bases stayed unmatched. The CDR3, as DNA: TGTGCCAGCTCAACCTCCGGGACAGGGGTTGGCTACACCTTC. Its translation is CASSTSGTGVGYTF.

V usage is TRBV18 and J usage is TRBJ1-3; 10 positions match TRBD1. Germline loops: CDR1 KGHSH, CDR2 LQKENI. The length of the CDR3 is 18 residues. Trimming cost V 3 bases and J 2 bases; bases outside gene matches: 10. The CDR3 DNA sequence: TGTGCCAGCTCACCGATGACAGGGGGCGTAATCCCTGGAAACACCATATATTTT. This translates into CASSPMTGGVIPGNTIYF.

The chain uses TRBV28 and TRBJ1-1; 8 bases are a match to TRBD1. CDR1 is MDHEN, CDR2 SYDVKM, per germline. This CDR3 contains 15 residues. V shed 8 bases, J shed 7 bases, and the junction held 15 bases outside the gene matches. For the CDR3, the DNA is TGTGCCAGCGTTTCTTTTGGACAGGGCGGCAATGAAGCTTTCTTT. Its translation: CASVSFGQGGNEAFF. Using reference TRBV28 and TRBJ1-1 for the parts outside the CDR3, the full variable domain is DVKVTQSSRYLVKRTGEKVFLECVQDMDHENMFWYRQDPGLGLRLIYFSYDVKMKEKGDIPEGYSVSREKKERFSLILESASTNQTSMYLCASVSFGQGGNEAFFGQGTRLTVV.

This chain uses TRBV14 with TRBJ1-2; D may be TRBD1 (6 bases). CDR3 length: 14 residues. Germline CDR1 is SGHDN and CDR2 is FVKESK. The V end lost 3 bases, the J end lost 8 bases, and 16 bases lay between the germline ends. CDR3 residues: CASSQYARGDGYTF. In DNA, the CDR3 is TGTGCCAGCAGCCAGTACGCCAGGGGCGACGGCTACACCTTC.

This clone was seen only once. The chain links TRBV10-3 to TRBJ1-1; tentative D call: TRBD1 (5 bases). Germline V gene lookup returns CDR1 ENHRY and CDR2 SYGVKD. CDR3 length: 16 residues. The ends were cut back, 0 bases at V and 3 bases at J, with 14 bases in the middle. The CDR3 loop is CAISESGRGRDTEAFF. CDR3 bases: TGTGCCATCAGTGAGTCGGGGCGGGGGAGAGACACTGAAGCTTTCTTT.

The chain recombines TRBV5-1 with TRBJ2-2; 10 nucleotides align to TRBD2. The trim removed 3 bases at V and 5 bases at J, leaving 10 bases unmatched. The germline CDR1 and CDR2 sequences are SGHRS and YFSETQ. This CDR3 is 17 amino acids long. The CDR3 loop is CASSSTSGKEKTGELFF. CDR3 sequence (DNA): TGCGCCAGCAGCTCCACTAGCGGGAAGGAAAAAACCGGGGAGCTGTTTTTT.

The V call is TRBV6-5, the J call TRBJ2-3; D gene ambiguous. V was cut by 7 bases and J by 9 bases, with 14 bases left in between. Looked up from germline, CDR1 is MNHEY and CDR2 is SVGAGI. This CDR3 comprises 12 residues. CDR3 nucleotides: TGTGCCAGCAACCTAGAGCGCGGCACGCAGTATTTT. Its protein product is CASNLERGTQYF.

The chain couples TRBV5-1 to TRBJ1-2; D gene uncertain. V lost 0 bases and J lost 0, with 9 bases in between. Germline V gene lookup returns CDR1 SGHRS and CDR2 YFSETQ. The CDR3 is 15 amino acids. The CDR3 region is CASSLDGSPNYGYTF. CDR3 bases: TGCGCCAGCAGCTTGGACGGGAGTCCTAACTATGGCTACACCTTC. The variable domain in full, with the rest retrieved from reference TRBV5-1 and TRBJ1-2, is KAGVTQTPRYLIKTRGQQVTLSCSPISGHRSVSWYQQTPGQGLQFLFEYFSETQRNKGNFPGRFSGRQFSNSRSEMNVSTLELGDSALYLCASSLDGSPNYGYTFGSGTRLTVV.

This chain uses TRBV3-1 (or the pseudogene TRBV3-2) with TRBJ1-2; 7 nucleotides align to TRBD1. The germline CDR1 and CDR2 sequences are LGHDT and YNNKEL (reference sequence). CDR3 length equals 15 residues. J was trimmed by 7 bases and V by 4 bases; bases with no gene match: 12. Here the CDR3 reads CASSRGDRRGGGYTF. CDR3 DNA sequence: TGTGCCAGCAGCCGTGGGGACAGACGGGGGGGTGGCTACACCTTC.

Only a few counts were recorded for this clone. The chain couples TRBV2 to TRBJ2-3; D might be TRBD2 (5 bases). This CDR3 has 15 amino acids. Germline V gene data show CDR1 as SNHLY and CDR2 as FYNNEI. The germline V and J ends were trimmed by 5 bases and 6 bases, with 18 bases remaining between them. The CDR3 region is CASSYSPTRGDTQYF. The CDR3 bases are TGTGCCAGCAGTTACAGCCCAACCAGAGGGGATACGCAGTATTTT.

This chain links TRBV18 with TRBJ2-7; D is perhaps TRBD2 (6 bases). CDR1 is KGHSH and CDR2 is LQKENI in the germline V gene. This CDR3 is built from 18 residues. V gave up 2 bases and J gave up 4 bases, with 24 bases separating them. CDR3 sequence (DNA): TGTGCCAGCTCACCAGACCCGGGGCTAGCGCGGAAGCGGTACGAGCAGTACTTC. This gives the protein CASSPDPGLARKRYEQYF. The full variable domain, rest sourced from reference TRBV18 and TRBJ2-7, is NAGVMQNPRHLVRRRGQEARLRCSPMKGHSHVYWYRQLPEEGLKFMVYLQKENIIDESGMPKERFSAEFPKEGPSILRIQQVVRGDSAAYFCASSPDPGLARKRYEQYFGPGTRLTVT.